These 7 T cell receptor beta chains were all obtained from the same sample, sequenced in a study of blood T cell repertoires in COVID-19. Sequencing used immunoSEQ multiplex PCR; TCRdb keeps in-frame clones, though not all of them. The sample lists 250,000 to 400,000 clones, 88% occurring once. Sequenced input: peripheral blood. These TCRs come from a woman aged 30 to 39 with COVID-19, enrolled during active disease.

The chain carries TRBV6-5 and TRBJ2-6; perhaps TRBD2 as D (5 bases). Trimming took off 2 bases at V and 5 bases at J, with 13 bases between the two ends. The CDR3 sequence is 16 residues long. Germline V gives CDR1 MNHEY, CDR2 SVGAGI. This CDR3 reads CASSYDYGPRANVLTF. The CDR3 DNA is TGTGCCAGCAGTTACGACTACGGGCCTCGGGCCAACGTCCTGACTTTC.

This chain joins TRBV11-2 and TRBJ1-2; D remains ambiguous. V gave up 1 base and J gave up 0 bases, with 6 bases separating them. The CDR3 has 14 residues. CDR1 SGHAT and CDR2 FQNNGV come from the germline V gene. The DNA for the CDR3 is TGTGCCAGCAGCTTAGGCGGGACTAACTATGGCTACACCTTC. As protein: CASSLGGTNYGYTF.

This clone was observed a handful of times. The chain employs TRBV18 and TRBJ2-2; TRBD1 is a possible D gene (6 bases). Germline values: CDR1 KGHSH, CDR2 LQKENI. The CDR3 loop spans 15 amino acids. Trimming removed 6 bases at V and 0 bases at J, with 11 bases between. The CDR3 here is CASSIGQTNTGELFF. The CDR3 region has the DNA TGTGCCAGCTCGATAGGACAGACGAACACCGGGGAGCTGTTTTTT.

The chain has TRBV29-1 and TRBJ1-5; 7 nucleotides agree with TRBD1. The CDR3 consists of 13 residues. Per germline, CDR1 SQVTM and CDR2 ANQGSEA. The CDR3 spells CRGTGAIYQPQHF. The CDR3 nucleotides read TGCAGGGGTACAGGGGCAATATATCAGCCCCAGCATTTT.

The genes are TRBV12-3 or TRBV12-4 and TRBJ2-5, with D unclear. The CDR3 is 12 amino acids. V was shortened by 7 bases and J by 13 bases, with 19 bases between the two germline ends. The CDR3 here is CASTISGLSPYF. Here the CDR3 DNA reads TGTGCCAGCACCATATCGGGTTTATCGCCGTACTTC.

V is TRBV5-6 and J is TRBJ2-6; D is possibly TRBD1 (5 bases). The V and J ends lost 0 bases and 0 bases respectively, with 10 bases between them. The CDR3 sequence is 17 residues long. Germline CDR1 reads SGHDT; CDR2 reads YYEEEE. For the CDR3, the DNA is TGTGCCAGCAGCTTGGCTGGCCAGGGCTCTGGGGCCAACGTCCTGACTTTC. This codes for CASSLAGQGSGANVLTF. Based on the CDR3 plus reference TRBV5-6 and TRBJ2-6, the full variable domain is DAGVTQSPTHLIKTRGQQVTLRCSPKSGHDTVSWYQQALGQGPQFIFQYYEEEERQRGNFPDRFSGHQFPNYSSELNVNALLLGDSALYLCASSLAGQGSGANVLTFGAGSRLTVL.

This chain's CDR3 is CASSDFQGNEQFF. As DNA, the CDR3 is TGTGCCAGCAGTGACTTCCAGGGCAATGAGCAGTTCTTC. This rearrangement joins TRBV6-4 to TRBJ2-1, with D maybe TRBD1 (5 bases). This CDR3 region has 13 residues. Trimming took 1 base from V and 6 from J, leaving 7 bases between them. Germline values: CDR1 MRHNA, CDR2 SNTAGT.